Following are 11 T cell receptor beta chains from one sample sequenced in a study of cytomegalovirus exposure and HLA in healthy donors. PCR employed 60 Vbeta and 13 Jbeta primers. Using immunoSEQ multiplex PCR, the repertoire was profiled, and TCRdb retains in-frame clones only, with some absent. The data show 150,000 to 200,000 clones, with about 70% seen just once and less than 2% held by the top ten. The specimen was PBMCs. These receptors were taken from a woman aged 30 to 39 in good health and CMV-seronegative.

The rearrangement joins TRBV5-6 to TRBJ2-5, with D tentatively TRBD1 (6 bases). The DNA end is a closer match to TRBJ2-7, so the J assignment may be wrong. This CDR3 comprises 15 residues. Per germline, CDR1 SGHDT and CDR2 YYEEEE. CDR3 sequence: CASSQPGQNSYEQYF. The CDR3 bases are TGTGCCAGCAGCCAACCGGGACAAAACTCCTACGAGCAGTACTTC.

V is TRBV2 and J is TRBJ2-5; possible D gene TRBD1, 5 bases. V was cut by 9 bases and J by 2 bases, with 13 bases left in between. There are 13 residues in the CDR3. Germline lookup yields CDR1 SNHLY and CDR2 FYNNEI. This CDR3 reads CASATRVQETQYF. The CDR3 DNA reads TGTGCCAGTGCTACCAGGGTGCAAGAGACCCAGTACTTC.

V usage is TRBV5-1 and J usage is TRBJ2-4, with unresolved D. The germline V gene encodes CDR1 SGHRS and CDR2 YFSETQ. V was clipped by 3 bases and J by 7 bases, with 11 bases between them. The CDR3 is made up of 13 amino acids. CDR3 nucleotide sequence: TGCGCCAGCAGCTCAGGTCGTGGCAACATTCAGTACTTC. It translates to CASSSGRGNIQYF.

The CDR3 region is CASSAELAGGPEQYF. The CDR3 coding sequence is TGTGCCAGCAGTGCTGAACTAGCGGGAGGGCCCGAGCAGTACTTC. J is TRBJ2-7 and V is TRBV6-1, with 13 positions matching TRBD2. This CDR3 is built from 15 residues. With 4 bases clipped from V and 6 bases from J, the junction kept 6 bases outside the gene matches. Germline V gene data show CDR1 as MNHNS and CDR2 as SASEGT.

This sequence joins TRBV7-9 and TRBJ2-7; the D gene is possibly TRBD2 (5 bases). CDR1 is SEHNR, CDR2 FQNEAQ, per germline (reference sequence). The CDR3 covers 14 residues. The V end was cut by 4 bases, the J end by 3 bases, with 13 bases between. The CDR3 protein is CASSWTPRDYEQYF. The CDR3 bases are TGTGCCAGCAGCTGGACCCCCCGGGACTACGAGCAGTACTTC.

This chain links TRBV7-9 with TRBJ2-1; possibly TRBD2 for D (5 bases). The CDR3 has 15 amino acids. V was trimmed by 2 bases and J by 6 bases, leaving 14 bases between them. From germline, CDR1 is SEHNR and CDR2 FQNEAQ (reference sequence). CDR3 region: CASSLSGLAFNEQFF. CDR3 bases: TGTGCCAGCAGCTTATCGGGCCTAGCTTTCAATGAGCAGTTCTTC. Full variable domain (outside the CDR3, taken from reference TRBV7-9 and TRBJ2-1): DTGVSQNPRHKITKRGQNVTFRCDPISEHNRLYWYRQTLGQGPEFLTYFQNEAQLEKSRLLSDRFSAERPKGSFSTLEIQRTEQGDSAMYLCASSLSGLAFNEQFFGPGTRLTVL.

The chain couples TRBV19 to TRBJ2-2; TRBD1 agrees at 7 bases. The CDR3 is 13 amino acids. After removal of 5 bases from V and 6 bases from J, the junction contained 3 bases not matched to a gene. Per germline, CDR1 LNHDA and CDR2 SQIVND (reference sequence). The CDR3 DNA reads TGTGCCAGTAGTGGACAGGTGGCCGGGGAGCTGTTTTTT. This codes for CASSGQVAGELFF.

This clone appeared a few times. This chain uses TRBV11-1 with TRBJ2-1; 14 nucleotides line up with TRBD2. CDR3 size: 15 residues. J was trimmed by 8 bases and V by 4 bases; bases with no gene match: 4. Germline assignment: CDR1 SGHAT and CDR2 FQDESV (reference sequence). Here the CDR3 DNA reads TGTGCCAGCAGCTCGACTAGCGGGAGGGCCGATGAGCAGTTCTTC. Its translation is CASSSTSGRADEQFF.

The chain has TRBV19 and TRBJ1-5; 8 bases align to TRBD1. V lost 5 bases, J lost 5 bases, and 11 bases stayed unmatched. The CDR3 contains 16 residues. Germline V gives CDR1 LNHDA, CDR2 SQIVND (reference sequence). Here the CDR3 DNA reads TGTGCCAGTAGTTCCCTCGGACAGGGACCCGATCAGCCCCAGCATTTT. It codes for CASSSLGQGPDQPQHF.

The rearrangement joins TRBV9 to TRBJ1-2; weak D call: TRBD1 (5 bases). The CDR3 has 15 residues. Germline CDR1 SGDLS, CDR2 YYNGEE. Trimming shortened V by 4 bases and J by 9 bases, and 22 bases separated the two germline ends. The CDR3 bases are TGTGCCAGCAGCCTCGACACAAACGCCAGGGTTAGCTACACCTTC. This translates into CASSLDTNARVSYTF.

The rearrangement uses TRBV13 and TRBJ2-1; 8 positions match TRBD1. Germline V gene lookup returns CDR1 PRHDT and CDR2 FYEKMQ (reference sequence). Trimming took 4 bases from V and 3 from J; bases not matched to a gene: 2. The CDR3 totals 14 residues. The CDR3 reads CASSYTGGYNEQFF. The CDR3 coding sequence is TGTGCCAGCAGCTATACAGGGGGCTACAATGAGCAGTTCTTC.